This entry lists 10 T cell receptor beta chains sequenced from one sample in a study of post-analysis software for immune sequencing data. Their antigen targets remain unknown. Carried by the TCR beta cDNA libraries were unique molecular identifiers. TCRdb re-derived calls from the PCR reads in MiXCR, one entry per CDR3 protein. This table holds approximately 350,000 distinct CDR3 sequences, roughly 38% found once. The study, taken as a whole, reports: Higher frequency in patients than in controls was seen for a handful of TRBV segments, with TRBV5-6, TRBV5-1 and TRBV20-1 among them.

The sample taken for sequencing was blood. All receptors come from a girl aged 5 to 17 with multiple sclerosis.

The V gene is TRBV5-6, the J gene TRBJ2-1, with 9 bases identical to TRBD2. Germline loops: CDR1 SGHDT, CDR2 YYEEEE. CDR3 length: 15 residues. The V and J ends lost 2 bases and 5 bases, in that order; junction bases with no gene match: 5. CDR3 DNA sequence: TGTGCCAGCAGCTTCTGGGAGCGGGGGGACAATGAGCAGTTCTTC. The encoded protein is CASSFWERGDNEQFF.

CDR3 sequence: CASSPGGHSASEQYF. DNA for the CDR3: TGTGCCAGCAGCCCGGGGGGCCACTCGGCTAGCGAGCAGTACTTC. The chain joins TRBV27 to TRBJ2-5, with D perhaps matching TRBD2 (7 bases). The J call may not be correct, given that the DNA end is closer to TRBJ2-7. Germline CDR1 and CDR2: MNHEY and SMNVEV (reference sequence). The CDR3 loop spans 15 amino acids.

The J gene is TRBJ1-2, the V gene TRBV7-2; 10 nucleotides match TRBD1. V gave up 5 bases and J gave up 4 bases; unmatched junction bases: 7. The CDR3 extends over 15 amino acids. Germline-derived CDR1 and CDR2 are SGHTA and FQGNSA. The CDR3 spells CASSPRQGAIYGYTF. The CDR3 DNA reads TGTGCCAGCAGCCCCCGACAGGGGGCTATCTATGGCTACACCTTC.

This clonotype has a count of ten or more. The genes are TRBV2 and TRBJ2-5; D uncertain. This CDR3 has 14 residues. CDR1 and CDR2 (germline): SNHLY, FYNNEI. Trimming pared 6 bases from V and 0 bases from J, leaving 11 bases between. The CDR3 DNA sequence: TGTGCCAGCAGCCTCCGGGCAGACCAAGAGACCCAGTACTTC. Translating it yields CASSLRADQETQYF. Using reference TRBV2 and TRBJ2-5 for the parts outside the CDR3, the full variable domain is EPEVTQTPSHQVTQMGQEVILRCVPISNHLYFYWYRQILGQKVEFLVSFYNNEISEKSEIFDDQFSVERPDGSNFTLKIRSTKLEDSAMYFCASSLRADQETQYFGPGTRLLVL.

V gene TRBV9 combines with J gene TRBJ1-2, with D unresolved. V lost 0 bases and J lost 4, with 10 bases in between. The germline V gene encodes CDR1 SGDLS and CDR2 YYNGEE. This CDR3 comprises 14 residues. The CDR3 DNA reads TGTGCCAGCAGCGTAGAGACACGGGGCTATGGCTACACCTTC. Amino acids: CASSVETRGYGYTF.

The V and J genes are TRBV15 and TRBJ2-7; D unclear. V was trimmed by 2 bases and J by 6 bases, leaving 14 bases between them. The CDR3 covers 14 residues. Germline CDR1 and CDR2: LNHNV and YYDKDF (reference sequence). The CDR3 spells CATSRFEESSEQYF. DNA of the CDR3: TGTGCCACCAGCAGATTTGAAGAGTCTTCCGAGCAGTACTTC.

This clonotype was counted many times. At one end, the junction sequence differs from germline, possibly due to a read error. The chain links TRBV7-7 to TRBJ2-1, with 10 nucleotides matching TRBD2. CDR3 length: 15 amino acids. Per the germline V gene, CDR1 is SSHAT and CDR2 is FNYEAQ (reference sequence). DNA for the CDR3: TGTGCTAGCAGCTTAAACAGCGGGGGGGCCTTTGAGCAGTTCTTC. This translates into CASSLNSGGAFEQFF.

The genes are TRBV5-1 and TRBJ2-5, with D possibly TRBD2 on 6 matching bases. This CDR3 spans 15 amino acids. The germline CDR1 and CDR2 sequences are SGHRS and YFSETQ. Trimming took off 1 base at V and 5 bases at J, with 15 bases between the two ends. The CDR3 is CASSLTTSGGETQYF. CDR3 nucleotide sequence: TGCGCCAGCAGCTTGACGACTTCCGGAGGGGAGACCCAGTACTTC. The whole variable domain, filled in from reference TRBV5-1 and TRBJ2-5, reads KAGVTQTPRYLIKTRGQQVTLSCSPISGHRSVSWYQQTPGQGLQFLFEYFSETQRNKGNFPGRFSGRQFSNSRSEMNVSTLELGDSALYLCASSLTTSGGETQYFGPGTRLLVL.

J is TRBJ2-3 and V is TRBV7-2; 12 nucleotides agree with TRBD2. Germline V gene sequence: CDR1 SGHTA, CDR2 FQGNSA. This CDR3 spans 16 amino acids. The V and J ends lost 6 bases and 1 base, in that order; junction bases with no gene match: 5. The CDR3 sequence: CASSPGLAGRTDTQYF. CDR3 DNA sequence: TGTGCCAGCAGTCCCGGACTAGCGGGGCGCACAGATACGCAGTATTTT.

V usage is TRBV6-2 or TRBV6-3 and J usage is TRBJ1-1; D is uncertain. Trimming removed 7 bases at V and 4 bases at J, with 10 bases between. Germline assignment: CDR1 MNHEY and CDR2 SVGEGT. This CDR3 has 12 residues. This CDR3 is CASIGYRTEAFF. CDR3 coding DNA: TGTGCCAGCATTGGGTATCGCACTGAAGCTTTCTTT.